This paragraph reports one T cell receptor beta chain. Original methodology: Counts of nucleated cells, estimated from reference gene primer amplification, were obtained. Profiled with immunoSEQ multiplex PCR; TCRdb holds only in-frame clones, not every one. Clonal size and the V and J genes are those of that table, whereas D and trimming came from the DNA. The sample lists about 170,000 clones, 70% to 85% occurring once. The V end was cut by 4 bases, the J end by 1 base, with 14 bases between. CDR3 length: 15 amino acids. Germline V lookup: CDR1 SGHRS, CDR2 YFSETQ. Adults between about 18 and 95 years of age took part from about 24 US areas. This record belongs to a study of blood T cell repertoires in COVID-19.

The chain uses TRBV5-1 and TRBJ1-1; D remains ambiguous. This TCR derives from a man aged 50-60 years who had recovered from COVID-19. Sequencing input: PBMCs or T cells enriched from blood (not recorded which). The CDR3 DNA sequence: TGCGCCAGCAGCCTCCCCCCGAGTGAGAACACTGAAGCTTTCTTT. Its translation is CASSLPPSENTEAFF.